Listed below are T cell receptor beta chains from one sample, sequenced in a study of identical twins. Using its own MiXCR run on the 5' RACE reads, TCRdb lists one record per CDR3 protein. This table has 500,000 to 600,000 distinct CDR3 sequences, approximately 22% appearing once. These data also formed part of another study, on T cells expressing NK-cell markers.

Sequences were obtained from CD4+ T cells sorted from blood. The receptors shown here come from a woman aged 18-29 years in good health. The CDR3 runs from the conserved cysteine through the conserved F or W.

cdr3_length	v_call	j_call	cdr3_aa
15	TRBV7-2	TRBJ2-1	CASSSSVKLYNEQFF
17	TRBV5-4	TRBJ2-3	CASSPLTTSGATDTQYF
15	TRBV7-9	TRBJ1-6	CASSAQGGNNSPLHF
15	TRBV20-1	TRBJ2-1	CSARGVGVAGEEQFF
15	TRBV16	TRBJ2-1	CASSQRGSSYNEQFF
16	TRBV7-9	TRBJ2-5	CASSLGLAGLQETQYF
15	TRBV6-1	TRBJ2-2	CASSPLLAGGGELFF
14	TRBV7-9	TRBJ2-1	CASSSGTSGGLQFF
17	TRBV5-1	TRBJ2-3	CASSSGARGGWADTQYF
13	TRBV20-1	TRBJ1-2	CSAPDISGLGYTF
12	TRBV15	TRBJ2-7	CATSRDSSEQYF
12	TRBV10-3	TRBJ2-7	CASREGFYEQYF
14	TRBV7-9	TRBJ2-3	CASSAGTSGDTQYF